Reported below is one T cell receptor beta chain. Its target is not known. TCRdb used MiXCR to reprocess the 5' RACE reads, holding one entry per CDR3 protein. The data contain some 570,000 distinct CDR3 sequences, approximately 20% of them singletons. The sample belongs to a study of identical twins. Regarding the study as a whole: Conclusions came from cross-sectional statistical analysis, not from following the same donors. A lower insertion count was a feature of abundant cord blood beta clonotypes, with no such feature in memory repertoires.

With 4 bases removed from V and 4 bases from J, the gap between germline ends came to 14 bases. Looked up from germline, CDR1 is SGHRS and CDR2 is YFSETQ. This CDR3 has 14 residues. The same data also went into a second study, on yellow fever vaccine responses in identical twins. That work adds: It has been reported that, in twins, the vaccine T cell response seemed partly convergent and partly personalized.

The specimen sequenced was CD4+ T cells sorted from blood. The clonotype comes from a young woman in good health. The V gene is TRBV5-1, the J gene TRBJ1-2, with D possibly being TRBD1 (6 bases). The CDR3 DNA reads as TGCGCCAGCAGCCCTACCTCGGACAGCTATGGCTACACCTTC. This translates into CASSPTSDSYGYTF.